Each of the 15 T cell receptor beta chains below was sequenced from the same sample in a study of blood T cell repertoires in COVID-19. Some clones are missing from TCRdb's copy, which holds only in-frame ones; the method was immunoSEQ multiplex PCR. The data show over 250,000 clones, with 90% seen just once and 2% to 3% held by the top ten. What was sequenced was PBMCs or T cells enriched from blood (not recorded which). The receptors stem from a man aged 60 to 69 who had recovered from COVID-19.

V gene TRBV19 combines with J gene TRBJ1-2; the D is unclear. There are 13 residues in the CDR3. In germline, CDR1 is LNHDA, CDR2 SQIVND (reference sequence). Deletions cut 5 bases from V and 2 bases from J, with 9 bases between. CDR3 protein: CASSQTTNYGYTF. CDR3 sequence (DNA): TGTGCCAGTAGTCAGACAACAAACTATGGCTACACCTTC.

The CDR3 DNA is TGTGCCTGGAGTAGCAAGGGGGATCAGCCCCAGCATTTT. Protein product: CAWSSKGDQPQHF. This chain uses TRBV30 with TRBJ1-5; D is possibly TRBD1 (6 bases). CDR1 and CDR2 from the germline V gene are GTSNPN and SVGIG (reference sequence). Trimming cost V 2 bases and J 5 bases, with 10 bases left between them. This CDR3 is built from 13 residues.

The V call is TRBV11-2, the J call TRBJ1-2; 8 bases agree with TRBD1. The V segment lost 0 bases and the J segment 6 bases; nucleotides outside the gene matches: 6. Germline CDR1 SGHAT, CDR2 FQNNGV. This CDR3 has 15 residues. The CDR3 reads CASSLDRGRSHGYTF. The CDR3 coding sequence is TGTGCCAGCAGCTTAGACAGGGGGCGCTCCCATGGCTACACCTTC.

The gene calls are TRBV6-5 and TRBJ1-6; no definite D call. V was clipped by 7 bases and J by 8 bases, with 15 bases between them. Germline V lookup: CDR1 MNHEY, CDR2 SVGAGI. The CDR3 spans 14 residues. The CDR3: CASNPRGAYSPLHF. CDR3 in DNA: TGTGCCAGCAACCCGCGGGGAGCCTATTCACCCCTCCACTTT.

The chain uses TRBV4-2 and TRBJ1-2; D uncertain. This CDR3 is 13 amino acids long. The germline CDR1 and CDR2 sequences are LGHNA and YNFKEQ. V shed 8 bases and J shed 6 bases, with 16 bases lying between them. Here the CDR3 reads CASCGDAEHGYTF. The CDR3 coding sequence is TGTGCCAGCTGCGGGGATGCCGAACATGGCTACACCTTC.

The V gene is TRBV10-2, the J gene TRBJ2-7; D ambiguous. The CDR3 extends over 12 amino acids. V lost 3 bases and J 4 bases, leaving 7 bases between the germline ends. The V gene's germline CDR1 is WSHSY and CDR2 SAAADI. DNA of the CDR3: TGCGCCAGCAGTGAAGCCCGTTACGAGCAGTACTTC. Translated: CASSEARYEQYF.

V is TRBV30 and J is TRBJ1-6; 7 nucleotides align to TRBD1. The V and J ends lost 1 base and 9 bases, in that order; junction bases with no gene match: 9. The CDR3 runs to 15 residues. Germline V lookup: CDR1 GTSNPN, CDR2 SVGIG (reference sequence). Here the CDR3 reads CAWSAGGLKASPLHF. The CDR3 DNA follows: TGTGCCTGGAGTGCAGGGGGTCTCAAAGCTTCACCCCTCCACTTT.

The J gene is TRBJ2-7, the V gene TRBV19; maybe TRBD1 (5 bases). The V gene lost 3 bases and the J gene lost 2 bases, with 11 bases spanning the gap. CDR3 size: 14 residues. In germline, CDR1 is LNHDA, CDR2 SQIVND (reference sequence). As DNA, the CDR3 is TGTGCCAGTAGTATTGGTGTCAGGGCCTACGAGCAGTACTTC. Its protein product is CASSIGVRAYEQYF.

The count of this clone is one. The rearrangement uses TRBV4-2 and TRBJ2-3; possibly TRBD2 for D (7 bases). The CDR3 loop spans 15 amino acids. Per germline, CDR1 LGHNA and CDR2 YNFKEQ. Trimming removed 8 bases from V and 2 bases from J, with 17 bases in between. CDR3 sequence: CASGQRGDTTDTQYF. The DNA for the CDR3 is TGTGCCAGCGGACAGCGGGGAGACACCACAGATACGCAGTATTTT.

The chain recombines TRBV14 with TRBJ2-7, with 7 bases matching TRBD2. CDR1 and CDR2 (germline): SGHDN, FVKESK. The CDR3 sequence is 16 residues long. With 5 bases clipped from V and 0 bases from J, the junction kept 10 bases outside the gene matches. This chain's CDR3 is CASSKNIAGRSYEQYF. For the CDR3, the DNA is TGTGCCAGCAGCAAGAATATAGCGGGTCGCTCCTACGAGCAGTACTTC.

The chain carries TRBV6-5 and TRBJ1-2; D possibly corresponds to TRBD1 (6 bases). Germline lookup yields CDR1 MNHEY and CDR2 SVGAGI. CDR3 length equals 12 residues. V lost 2 bases, J lost 8 bases, and 9 bases lay in between. In DNA, the CDR3 is TGTGCCAGCAGTTACGCAACAGGGGGCTACACCTTC. Translated, it gives CASSYATGGYTF.

As to this clone: Other DNA sequences from this sample encode an identical CDR3 as well. The rearrangement uses TRBV20-1 and TRBJ2-5; unclear D gene. The CDR3 extends over 10 amino acids. CDR1 DFQATT and CDR2 SNEGSKA come from the germline V gene (reference sequence). With 5 bases removed from V and 2 bases from J, the gap between germline ends came to 3 bases. Here the CDR3 reads CSASQETQYF. The CDR3 DNA reads TGCAGTGCTTCACAAGAGACCCAGTACTTC.

The chain's CDR3 is CASSLVAGTTDTQYF. The CDR3 DNA sequence: TGCGCCAGCAGCTTGGTTGCGGGTACGACAGATACGCAGTATTTT. The rearrangement uses TRBV5-1 and TRBJ2-3; the D gene is possibly TRBD2 (5 bases). CDR1 and CDR2 from the germline V gene are SGHRS and YFSETQ. Trimming removed 0 bases from V and 3 bases from J, with 11 bases in between. This CDR3 comprises 15 residues. The complete variable domain, with remaining parts taken from reference TRBV5-1 and TRBJ2-3, reads KAGVTQTPRYLIKTRGQQVTLSCSPISGHRSVSWYQQTPGQGLQFLFEYFSETQRNKGNFPGRFSGRQFSNSRSEMNVSTLELGDSALYLCASSLVAGTTDTQYFGPGTRLTVL.

This clone was recorded only once. The chain carries TRBV4-1 and TRBJ1-1; 8 nucleotides agree with TRBD1. CDR1 MGHRA and CDR2 YSYEKL come from the germline V gene. V dropped 4 bases and J dropped 4; count of bases not matched to a gene: 11. The CDR3 runs to 16 residues. Written as DNA, the CDR3 is TGCGCCAGCAGCCCTCGGACCAGACAGGGGAGCACTGAAGCTTTCTTT. Amino acid sequence: CASSPRTRQGSTEAFF.

The CDR3 sequence: CAWSSIRTGPTTGELFF. CDR3 coding DNA: TGTGCCTGGAGTTCTATCCGGACAGGGCCGACAACCGGGGAGCTGTTTTTT. V usage is TRBV30 and J usage is TRBJ2-2, with 8 bases lining up with TRBD1. This CDR3 has 17 amino acids. Trimming took 2 bases from V and 5 from J; bases not matched to a gene: 13. Germline V lookup: CDR1 GTSNPN, CDR2 SVGIG (reference sequence).